This note documents a single T cell receptor beta chain sequence. Its antigen is undetermined. These data are taken from a study of vaccination and CD4 T cells after COVID-19. In the study overall: For control cultures, the treatment was a CEFX pool, an HIV-1 Nef pool, or no peptide.

The Oncomine TCR Beta short-read assay was applied to DNA of cultured CD4+ T cells. Genomic DNA from cultured CD4+ T cells was extracted. MiXCR, applied by TCRdb to the PCR reads, yields one record per CDR3 protein. The table has some 10,000 distinct CDR3 sequences, over 40% seen once. Trimming left V 6 bases short and J 8 bases short, with 19 bases between. The germline V gene has CDR1 MNHNS and CDR2 SASEGT. The CDR3 is made up of 14 amino acids. Treatment defined: approximately 9-day PBMC culture with coronavirus spike peptide pools or control peptides (ViraFEST assay). ViraFEST sequenced TCRs after peptide-pool expansion of antigen-specific T cells.

The chain uses TRBV6-1 and TRBJ1-2, with D perhaps matching TRBD1 (5 bases). Specimen: CD4+ T cells from blood, cultured in vitro. This clonotype originated in a human donor who had recovered from COVID-19. CDR3 in DNA: TGTGCCAGCAGGTCCCCGGGGGGGAGGTACGGCTACACCTTC. Protein sequence: CASRSPGGRYGYTF.